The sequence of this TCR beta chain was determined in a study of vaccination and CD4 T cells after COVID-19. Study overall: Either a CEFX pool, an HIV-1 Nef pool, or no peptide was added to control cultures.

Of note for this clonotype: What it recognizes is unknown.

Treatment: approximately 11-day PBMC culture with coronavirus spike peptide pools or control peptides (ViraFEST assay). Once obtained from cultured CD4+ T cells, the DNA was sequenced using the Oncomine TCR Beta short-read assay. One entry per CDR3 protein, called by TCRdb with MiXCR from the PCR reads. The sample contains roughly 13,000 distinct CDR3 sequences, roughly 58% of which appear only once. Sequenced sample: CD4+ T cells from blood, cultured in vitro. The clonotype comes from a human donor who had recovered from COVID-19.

CDR3 DNA sequence: TGTGCCAGCAGTTCGATCCTCGGGGCACGCACAACAGATACGCAGTATTTT. Translation: CASSSILGARTTDTQYF. The chain has TRBV27 and TRBJ2-3; D may match TRBD1 or TRBD2 (5 bases each). The CDR3 totals 17 residues. Germline V CDR1 and CDR2: MNHEY, SMNVEV (reference sequence). V was pared by 4 bases and J by 3 bases, with 20 bases between.